A single sample gave rise to the 16 T cell receptor beta chains below, sequenced in a study of T-cell reconstitution after alpha-beta-depleted transplantation in children. TCRbeta library construction was performed incorporating unique molecular identifiers. TCRdb reprocessed the PCR reads with MiXCR, giving one entry per CDR3 protein. The sample carries about 360,000 distinct CDR3 sequences, about 14% recorded once. The sample consisted of PBMCs, taken from the stem cell graft. The receptors were sampled from a human donor who donated a stem cell graft to a child with Fanconi anemia.

This clonotype was detected many times. DNA for the CDR3: TGTGCCAGCAGCTTAGGGTCCTCGGGGTCGGGCACTGAAGCTTTCTTT. Translating gives CASSLGSSGSGTEAFF. V usage is TRBV7-8 and J usage is TRBJ1-1; D remains unclear. Deletions cut 1 base from V and 4 bases from J, with 16 bases between. The CDR3 sequence is 16 residues long. From germline, CDR1 is SGHVS and CDR2 FQNEAQ.

The chain is built from TRBV27 and TRBJ2-3, with TRBD2 matching over 12 bases. V gave up 6 bases and J gave up 2 bases; unmatched junction bases: 6. CDR3 length: 16 amino acids. In germline, CDR1 is MNHEY, CDR2 SMNVEV (reference sequence). CDR3 nucleotides: TGTGCCAGCAGCATCGGACTAGCGGGATTCACAGATACGCAGTATTTT. This encodes CASSIGLAGFTDTQYF.

The chain carries TRBV3-1 and TRBJ1-1, with 7 bases matching TRBD1. Germline values: CDR1 LGHDT, CDR2 YNNKEL (reference sequence). V shed 3 bases, J shed 1 base, and the junction held 5 bases outside the gene matches. This CDR3 has 15 residues. CDR3 DNA: TGTGCCAGCAGCCACCATAGGACAGGGAACACTGAAGCTTTCTTT. It yields the protein CASSHHRTGNTEAFF.

This clonotype has a handful of counts. The chain links TRBV5-6 to TRBJ2-7, with D possibly TRBD2 on 6 matching bases. The V end was cut by 4 bases, the J end by 2 bases, with 13 bases between. The germline V gene encodes CDR1 SGHDT and CDR2 YYEEEE. The CDR3 covers 14 residues. CDR3 coding DNA: TGTGCCAGCAGCGGGCGATGGGGGGCCTACGAGCAGTACGTC. Residues: CASSGRWGAYEQYV.

The sample holds a few counts of this clonotype. The chain recombines TRBV2 with TRBJ2-1; D possibly uses TRBD1 or TRBD2 (5 bases each). The germline V gene has CDR1 SNHLY and CDR2 FYNNEI. Deletions cut 1 base from V and 5 bases from J, with 15 bases between. The CDR3 covers 16 residues. CDR3 loop: CASSEDAGSGNNEQFF. CDR3 DNA sequence: TGTGCCAGCAGTGAAGACGCGGGTTCAGGGAACAATGAGCAGTTCTTC.

This clonotype has more than one count but fewer than ten. The chain employs TRBV30 and TRBJ2-2; TRBD2 might be the D (6 bases). The CDR3 runs 13 residues. Germline CDR1 GTSNPN, CDR2 SVGIG (reference sequence). V lost 2 bases and J 6 bases, leaving 10 bases between the germline ends. This CDR3 reads CAWSWDSSGELFF. The CDR3 DNA reads as TGTGCCTGGAGTTGGGACTCCTCCGGGGAGCTGTTTTTT.

Many counts were recorded for this clonotype. The chain recombines TRBV7-2 with TRBJ1-4; possible D gene TRBD1, 5 bases. The V gene's germline CDR1 is SGHTA and CDR2 FQGNSA. The V and J ends lost 2 bases and 6 bases respectively, with 13 bases between them. The CDR3 is 15 amino acids. The CDR3 DNA sequence: TGTGCCAGCAGCTTAAATGTGGGAGGGGATGAAAAACTGTTTTTT. Its translation: CASSLNVGGDEKLFF.

This clonotype was seen many times. The chain is built from TRBV5-5 and TRBJ2-2, with TRBD1 as a possible D gene (5 bases). V was clipped by 0 bases and J by 4 bases, with 10 bases between them. The V gene's germline CDR1 is SGHKS and CDR2 YYEKEE (reference sequence). The CDR3 runs 15 residues. The CDR3 is CASSLAQGSTGELFF. The CDR3 bases are TGTGCCAGCAGCTTGGCTCAGGGTAGCACCGGGGAGCTGTTTTTT.

The chain employs TRBV20-1 and TRBJ2-1; D possibly corresponds to TRBD1 (6 bases). The V gene's germline CDR1 is DFQATT and CDR2 SNEGSKA (reference sequence). This CDR3 is 16 amino acids long. Trimming cost V 3 bases and J 7 bases, with 22 bases left between them. The CDR3 DNA reads as TGCAGTGCTAGTGTAACTCAGGGGTTGGTGAGGAATGAGCAGTTCTTC. Amino acid sequence: CSASVTQGLVRNEQFF.

In its sample, this clonotype was seen many times. V usage is TRBV12-3 or TRBV12-4 and J usage is TRBJ1-4, with 8 bases that match TRBD1. CDR3 length: 14 amino acids. J lost 7 bases, V lost 5 bases, and 6 bases had no gene match. CDR3 sequence: CASSPQGAGEKLFF. The CDR3 bases are TGTGCCAGCAGTCCCCAGGGGGCTGGTGAAAAACTGTTTTTT.

In this sample, this clonotype turned up a few times. V gene TRBV28 combines with J gene TRBJ2-1, with 7 bases fitting TRBD2. J lost 0 bases, V lost 4 bases, and 9 bases had no gene match. The germline gives CDR1 MDHEN, CDR2 SYDVKM. The CDR3 totals 17 residues. CDR3 in amino acids: CASSSSPGGSSYNEQFF. Written as DNA, the CDR3 is TGTGCCAGCAGTTCATCACCCGGGGGGAGCTCCTACAATGAGCAGTTCTTC. Complete variable domain (other parts from reference TRBV28 and TRBJ2-1): DVKVTQSSRYLVKRTGEKVFLECVQDMDHENMFWYRQDPGLGLRLIYFSYDVKMKEKGDIPEGYSVSREKKERFSLILESASTNQTSMYLCASSSSPGGSSYNEQFFGPGTRLTVL.

V gene TRBV20-1 combines with J gene TRBJ2-2, with 12 nucleotides matching TRBD1. The CDR3 sequence is 15 residues long. The germline V gene encodes CDR1 DFQATT and CDR2 SNEGSKA (reference sequence). The trim removed 6 bases at V and 4 bases at J, leaving 6 bases unmatched. As DNA, the CDR3 is TGCAGTGCGGGGGGGACAGGGGGCGTCACCGGGGAGCTGTTTTTT. Protein product: CSAGGTGGVTGELFF.

The sample holds a few counts of this clonotype. Here the CDR3 DNA reads TGCAGTGCCACTAAGACATATACCGGGGAGCTGTTTTTT. The encoded protein is CSATKTYTGELFF. The chain carries TRBV20-1 and TRBJ2-2, with D unresolved. The V gene lost 6 bases and the J gene lost 5 bases, with 13 bases spanning the gap. The CDR3 runs 13 residues. The germline gives CDR1 DFQATT, CDR2 SNEGSKA (reference sequence).

This chain uses TRBV7-6 with TRBJ1-5, with 8 bases that match TRBD1. V was pared by 5 bases and J by 6 bases, with 9 bases of the junction left unmatched. The CDR3 covers 15 residues. CDR1 and CDR2 from the germline V gene are SGHVS and FNYEAQ. CDR3 sequence (DNA): TGTGCCAGCAGCAGAGGACAGGGAATTTCTCAGCCCCAGCATTTT. Protein: CASSRGQGISQPQHF.

The sample holds many counts of this clonotype. V is TRBV4-2 and J is TRBJ2-2, with 8 positions matching TRBD2. The J segment lost 9 bases and the V segment lost 0 bases, leaving 6 bases of the junction unmatched. Germline V gene sequence: CDR1 LGHNA, CDR2 YNFKEQ. The CDR3 has 15 residues. The CDR3 DNA sequence: TGTGCCAGCAGCCAAGACGCAGCGGGGGTCCGGGAGCTGTTTTTT. Protein: CASSQDAAGVRELFF.

This clonotype was picked up a small number of times. The chain joins TRBV20-1 to TRBJ2-1, with D possibly TRBD2 on 6 matching bases. The germline V and J ends were trimmed by 0 bases and 1 base, with 13 bases remaining between them. The CDR3 totals 16 residues. Per the germline V gene, CDR1 is DFQATT and CDR2 is SNEGSKA (reference sequence). The CDR3 loop is CSARDRGYPSYNEQFF. CDR3 coding DNA: TGCAGTGCTAGAGATCGGGGGTATCCTTCCTACAATGAGCAGTTCTTC.